A single sample gave rise to the 16 T cell receptor beta chains below, sequenced in a study of shared clonotypes between healthy human individuals. Libraries were prepared by immunoSEQ multiplex PCR; TCRdb keeps only in-frame clonotypes and omits some of them. Of around 430,000 clones listed, 70% to 80% are singletons. Sequencing was carried out using PBMCs. These receptors were collected from a woman aged 40 to 49 in good health. Some clones in this sample may be carry-over from other donors' samples.

The chain is built from TRBV6-4 and TRBJ1-5; a weak D match, TRBD1 (5 bases). V was clipped by 6 bases and J by 6 bases, with 18 bases between them. This CDR3 spans 15 amino acids. The germline V gene has CDR1 MRHNA and CDR2 SNTAGT. CDR3: CASSPEVGVGQPQHF. The CDR3 region has the DNA TGTGCCAGCAGCCCCGAGGTGGGGGTTGGTCAGCCCCAGCATTTT.

This chain connects TRBV9 to TRBJ2-7; weak D call: TRBD1 (6 bases). This CDR3 is 15 amino acids long. Germline values: CDR1 SGDLS, CDR2 YYNGEE. Trimming took off 1 base at V and 6 bases at J, with 17 bases between the two ends. The CDR3 nucleotides read TGTGCCAGCAGCGTAACGTCGGACAGAGTGGGCGAGCAGTACTTC. As protein: CASSVTSDRVGEQYF.

The chain recombines TRBV11-2 with TRBJ1-4; possible D gene TRBD1, 5 bases. With 5 bases removed from V and 5 bases from J, the gap between germline ends came to 12 bases. This CDR3 has 14 residues. CDR1 is SGHAT, CDR2 FQNNGV, per germline. In DNA form, the CDR3 reads TGTGCCAGCAGCGTCGGGACGGCAAATGAAAAACTGTTTTTT. Its protein product is CASSVGTANEKLFF.

This clone has more than one count but fewer than ten. This sequence joins TRBV9 and TRBJ2-1, with D possibly matching TRBD2 (6 bases). Per germline, CDR1 SGDLS and CDR2 YYNGEE. CDR3 length: 13 residues. Trimming removed 3 bases at V and 4 bases at J, with 8 bases between. The CDR3 loop reads CASSASGYNEQFF. CDR3 coding DNA: TGTGCCAGCAGCGCCAGCGGGTACAATGAGCAGTTCTTC.

This rearrangement joins TRBV28 to TRBJ1-1, with 11 bases fitting TRBD1. The CDR3 is 17 amino acids. Germline V gene data show CDR1 as MDHEN and CDR2 as SYDVKM. The V gene end was trimmed by 5 bases and the J gene end by 6 bases; junction bases not matched to a gene: 14. The CDR3 is CASSARTGGARLAEAFF. The CDR3 region has the DNA TGTGCCAGCAGTGCCAGGACAGGGGGCGCCAGACTTGCTGAAGCTTTCTTT. Using reference TRBV28 and TRBJ1-1 for the parts outside the CDR3, the full variable domain is DVKVTQSSRYLVKRTGEKVFLECVQDMDHENMFWYRQDPGLGLRLIYFSYDVKMKEKGDIPEGYSVSREKKERFSLILESASTNQTSMYLCASSARTGGARLAEAFFGQGTRLTVV.

The rearrangement uses TRBV9 and TRBJ1-6, with TRBD1 as a possible D gene (5 bases). This CDR3 has 15 residues. Trimming took 0 bases from V and 7 from J, leaving 11 bases between them. The germline gives CDR1 SGDLS, CDR2 YYNGEE. In DNA form, the CDR3 reads TGTGCCAGCAGCGTAGACAGGTCCCGGAATTCACCCCTCCACTTT. It yields the protein CASSVDRSRNSPLHF.

The gene calls are TRBV19 and TRBJ2-5; 7 bases line up with TRBD2. Germline loops: CDR1 LNHDA, CDR2 SQIVND (reference sequence). With 1 base clipped from V and 11 bases from J, the junction kept 4 bases outside the gene matches. The CDR3 has 12 amino acids. The CDR3: CASSIAGGRQYF. The CDR3 nucleotides are TGTGCCAGTAGTATAGCGGGGGGACGACAGTACTTC.

Concerning this clone itself: Given a far larger clone just one base away, this is likely a sequencing read error. Within the sample, other DNA sequences also encode this same CDR3. The V and J genes are TRBV30 and TRBJ2-7; D is undetermined. The CDR3 is 12 residues long. CDR1 is GTSNPN and CDR2 is SVGIG in the germline V gene (reference sequence). CDR3 amino acids: CAWSQDRYEQYF. The CDR3 nucleotides are TGTGCCTGGTCGCAGGACCGCTACGAGCAGTATTTC.

The rearrangement joins TRBV4-1 to TRBJ2-7; 10 bases line up with TRBD2. The CDR3 loop spans 16 amino acids. J gave up 2 bases and V 1 base, and 5 bases lay outside the gene matches. In germline, CDR1 is MGHRA, CDR2 YSYEKL. CDR3 residues: CASSQVASGSPYEQYF. CDR3 in DNA: TGCGCCAGCAGCCAAGTTGCTAGCGGGAGCCCCTACGAGCAGTACTTC.

V gene TRBV14 combines with J gene TRBJ2-7; D is undetermined. Trimming took 1 base from V and 2 from J, leaving 12 bases between them. CDR1 and CDR2 from the germline V gene are SGHDN and FVKESK. The CDR3 totals 15 residues. The CDR3 nucleotides read TGTGCCAGCAGCCAAGTGCATGGGCGTACCTACGAGCAGTACTTC. The encoded protein is CASSQVHGRTYEQYF.

As DNA, the CDR3 is TGCGCCAGCAGCCCTGGCAGGGGACAGGGAAACCACGAGCAGTACTTC. Translation gives CASSPGRGQGNHEQYF. The chain joins TRBV5-1 to TRBJ2-7; 9 nucleotides agree with TRBD1. Germline CDR1 SGHRS, CDR2 YFSETQ. J was trimmed by 5 bases and V by 4 bases; bases with no gene match: 13. The CDR3 covers 16 residues. The full variable domain, rest sourced from reference TRBV5-1 and TRBJ2-7, is KAGVTQTPRYLIKTRGQQVTLSCSPISGHRSVSWYQQTPGQGLQFLFEYFSETQRNKGNFPGRFSGRQFSNSRSEMNVSTLELGDSALYLCASSPGRGQGNHEQYFGPGTRLTVT.

The CDR3 reads CASSEGPPSYEQYF. The CDR3 DNA is TGTGCCAGCAGTGAGGGACCACCATCCTACGAGCAGTACTTC. The V and J genes are TRBV2 and TRBJ2-7; the D gene could be TRBD1 or TRBD2 (5 bases each). The CDR3 contains 14 residues. V shed 3 bases and J shed 1 base, with 10 bases lying between them. Per germline, CDR1 SNHLY and CDR2 FYNNEI.

The V call is TRBV7-8, the J call TRBJ2-7; 8 bases are a match to TRBD2. The CDR3 contains 15 residues. V was clipped by 0 bases and J by 3 bases; unmatched bases: 4. Germline V lookup: CDR1 SGHVS, CDR2 FQNEAQ. CDR3 residues: CASSLAVAGIYEQYF. Here the CDR3 DNA reads TGTGCCAGCAGCTTAGCCGTAGCGGGGATCTACGAGCAGTACTTC.

This clone has just one count. This chain connects TRBV27 to TRBJ2-1, with D perhaps matching TRBD2 (6 bases). V was shortened by 0 bases and J by 16 bases, with 19 bases between the two germline ends. This CDR3 contains 14 residues. Per the germline V gene, CDR1 is MNHEY and CDR2 is SMNVEV (reference sequence). The CDR3 loop reads CASSLSVLGTRIFF. The DNA of the CDR3 is TGTGCCAGCAGTTTATCGGTTCTCGGGACTCGAATCTTCTTC.

The chain is built from TRBV7-9 and TRBJ1-1, with D hard to call. The CDR3 has 14 residues. Germline V gene sequence: CDR1 SEHNR, CDR2 FQNEAQ (reference sequence). Trimming took off 2 bases at V and 4 bases at J, with 11 bases between the two ends. CDR3 DNA sequence: TGTGCCAGCAGCTTATGGCCTGGGGTCACTGAAGCTTTCTTT. Protein: CASSLWPGVTEAFF.

The chain is built from TRBV6-1 and TRBJ2-1; TRBD2 agrees at 9 bases. The CDR3 length is 15 residues. V was pared by 3 bases and J by 8 bases, with 8 bases of the junction left unmatched. Germline CDR1 reads MNHNS; CDR2 reads SASEGT. The chain's CDR3 is CASSDSAGGRDEQFF. The CDR3 region has the DNA TGTGCCAGCAGTGACTCTGCGGGAGGGAGGGATGAGCAGTTCTTC.